This TCR beta chain was captured by sequencing in a study of human CD8 memory T cell subsets. Points from the study as a whole: Stem-like memory and precursor exhausted T cell repertoires showed minimal mutual overlap. Stem-like memory T cells and precursor exhausted T cells both came out with similarly high diversity, but effector memory cells did not.

The CDR3 is 13 residues long. The V gene's germline CDR1 is SGHTA and CDR2 FQGNSA. UMI-labeled 5' RACE was used, and it produced the TCR beta libraries. For each CDR3 protein, TCRdb gives one entry from its re-call of the 5' RACE reads, without DNA. The sample holds almost 9,000 distinct CDR3 sequences. As concerns this clonotype: What it recognizes is unknown.

TPEX cells were exhausted-like CCR7+ PD-1+ TIGIT+ early memory CD8+ T cells. Sequencing used CD8+ T cells from PBMCs. This clonotype was obtained from a human donor in good health. V and J are TRBV7-2 and TRBJ1-4; absent DNA, TCRdb's TRBD1 call cannot be checked. CDR3 sequence: CASSLSRDISLFF.